Listed here are 19 T cell receptor beta chains from one sample, sequenced in a study of blood T cell repertoires in COVID-19. Assay: immunoSEQ multiplex PCR; the TCRdb copy retains only in-frame clones and omits some. Of over 50,000 clones listed, about nine tenths are singletons. Sequencing was performed on peripheral blood. The receptor source for this set is a human donor with active COVID-19. The donor label of this sample is uncertain.

The CDR3 loop reads CASSFQGFYGYTF. CDR3 sequence (DNA): TGTGCCAGCAGTTTCCAGGGGTTTTATGGCTACACCTTC. The chain has TRBV12-3 or TRBV12-4 and TRBJ1-2; possible D gene TRBD1, 6 bases. V lost 3 bases, J lost 5 bases, and 10 bases lay in between. This CDR3 has 13 amino acids.

The V and J genes are TRBV5-1 and TRBJ2-3; no definite D call. The V and J ends lost 3 bases and 4 bases respectively, with 12 bases between them. The germline gives CDR1 SGHRS, CDR2 YFSETQ. The CDR3 is 14 residues long. The chain's CDR3 is CASSSNERSDTQYF. Written as DNA, the CDR3 is TGCGCCAGCAGCTCGAACGAGCGCTCAGATACGCAGTATTTT.

The V and J genes are TRBV4-1 and TRBJ2-7; 7 bases are a match to TRBD2. From germline, CDR1 is MGHRA and CDR2 YSYEKL. Trimming took 1 base from V and 4 from J; bases not matched to a gene: 10. CDR3 length: 16 residues. CDR3 nucleotides: TGCGCCAGCAGCCAAGGGGGTAGCGGGTACGGTTACGAGCAGTACTTC. This translates into CASSQGGSGYGYEQYF.

A word on this clone: Other nucleotide sequences in the sample specify the same CDR3. The chain recombines TRBV27 with TRBJ1-2; possible D gene TRBD1, 5 bases. Germline V gives CDR1 MNHEY, CDR2 SMNVEV (reference sequence). The CDR3 has 13 residues. Trimming removed 2 bases at V and 3 bases at J, with 7 bases between. This chain's CDR3 is CASSLDRDYGYTF. CDR3 coding DNA: TGTGCCAGCAGTTTAGACAGAGACTATGGCTACACCTTC.

The chain is built from TRBV7-9 and TRBJ1-4; TRBD1 is a possible D gene (6 bases). Germline lookup yields CDR1 SEHNR and CDR2 FQNEAQ (reference sequence). The length of the CDR3 is 15 residues. V gave up 3 bases and J gave up 8 bases, with 16 bases separating them. In DNA form, the CDR3 reads TGTGCCAGCAGCTTTTCGGACAGCACAAGGGAAAAACTGTTTTTT. Translating it yields CASSFSDSTREKLFF.

This clone came up once. The chain is built from TRBV15 and TRBJ2-7; possible D gene TRBD1, 5 bases. The CDR3 spans 13 residues. Germline V lookup: CDR1 LNHNV, CDR2 YYDKDF (reference sequence). Trimming took 3 bases from V and 4 from J, leaving 10 bases between them. CDR3 sequence: CATSSRQLYEQYF. The CDR3 bases are TGTGCCACCAGCAGCAGACAGTTATACGAGCAGTACTTC.

The J gene is TRBJ2-3, the V gene TRBV7-2; 8 bases agree with TRBD2. V trimming: 1 base; J trimming: 6 bases; junction bases outside the gene matches: 6. The germline gives CDR1 SGHTA, CDR2 FQGNSA. The CDR3 length is 15 residues. The CDR3 bases are TGTGCCAGCAGCTTAGTTTTCCCTAGCGGGGATACGCAGTATTTT. The encoded protein is CASSLVFPSGDTQYF.

CDR3 DNA sequence: TGTGCCAGCAGCCCCAGGACAGTGATTGAAGCTTTCTTT. Protein: CASSPRTVIEAFF. The chain joins TRBV7-9 to TRBJ1-1; TRBD1 is a possible D gene (6 bases). V was clipped by 5 bases and J by 7 bases, with 14 bases between them. The V gene's germline CDR1 is SEHNR and CDR2 FQNEAQ (reference sequence). The CDR3 sequence is 13 residues long. The variable domain in full, completed from reference TRBV7-9 and TRBJ1-1, reads DTGVSQNPRHKITKRGQNVTFRCDPISEHNRLYWYRQTLGQGPEFLTYFQNEAQLEKSRLLSDRFSAERPKGSFSTLEIQRTEQGDSAMYLCASSPRTVIEAFFGQGTRLTVV.

The chain carries TRBV19 and TRBJ2-1; 11 bases line up with TRBD2. CDR3 size: 16 residues. V shed 7 bases and J 3 bases; nucleotides not matched to a gene: 8. Germline loops: CDR1 LNHDA, CDR2 SQIVND (reference sequence). Here the CDR3 reads CASMTLAGDHYNEQFF. The CDR3 DNA follows: TGTGCCAGTATGACACTAGCGGGGGACCACTACAATGAGCAGTTCTTC.

This clone has a single count. The V and J genes are TRBV11-2 and TRBJ2-3; a possible D gene is TRBD1 (5 bases). CDR1 is SGHAT and CDR2 is FQNNGV in the germline V gene. V lost 6 bases to trimming and J lost 3 bases, with 16 bases between them. This CDR3 contains 15 residues. The CDR3 region is CASRPDQGTTDTQYF. The CDR3 DNA is TGTGCCAGCAGACCAGACCAGGGTACGACAGATACGCAGTATTTT.

The rearrangement uses TRBV18 and TRBJ1-1, with D maybe TRBD1 (5 bases). The CDR3 loop spans 15 amino acids. V dropped 0 bases and J dropped 0 bases, with 8 bases sitting between them. The germline V gene encodes CDR1 KGHSH and CDR2 LQKENI. In DNA, the CDR3 is TGTGCCAGCTCACCACCTTCGGACATGAACACTGAAGCTTTCTTT. Protein product: CASSPPSDMNTEAFF.

The rearrangement joins TRBV7-9 to TRBJ2-1; 10 nucleotides agree with TRBD2. V gave up 2 bases and J gave up 0 bases; unmatched junction bases: 10. The germline V gene has CDR1 SEHNR and CDR2 FQNEAQ (reference sequence). The CDR3 totals 19 residues. The CDR3 loop reads CASSLSKLAGPSSYNEQFF. CDR3 nucleotides: TGTGCCAGCAGCTTATCGAAACTAGCGGGGCCGAGCTCCTACAATGAGCAGTTCTTC.

The chain uses TRBV29-1 and TRBJ2-7; possible D gene TRBD1, 6 bases. Germline V lookup: CDR1 SQVTM, CDR2 ANQGSEA. The CDR3 is 13 amino acids. Trimming stripped 4 bases from V and 0 bases from J, with 10 bases between. As DNA, the CDR3 is TGCAGCGTTGTTACAGGGACCTCCTACGAGCAGTACTTC. This translates into CSVVTGTSYEQYF.

CDR3 region: CASSDRGEETQYF. DNA of the CDR3: TGTGCCAGCAGTGACAGGGGTGAAGAGACCCAGTACTTC. The chain has TRBV6-1 and TRBJ2-5, with D perhaps TRBD1 (6 bases). Germline CDR1 MNHNS, CDR2 SASEGT. Trimming took off 3 bases at V and 3 bases at J, with 8 bases between the two ends. The CDR3 runs 13 residues.

This clone was found a few times. This chain links TRBV11-2 with TRBJ1-5; D gene uncertain. Germline CDR1 and CDR2: SGHAT and FQNNGV. V dropped 0 bases and J dropped 5 bases, with 8 bases sitting between them. The CDR3 has 14 amino acids. The CDR3 DNA is TGTGCCAGCAGCTTAGAAGGCAGGTATCAGCCCCAGCATTTT. Residues: CASSLEGRYQPQHF.

This clone was observed once. The chain has TRBV6-6 and TRBJ2-1, with TRBD2 matching 11 bases. V shed 8 bases and J 10 bases; nucleotides not matched to a gene: 4. The germline CDR1 and CDR2 sequences are MNHNY and SVGAGI (reference sequence). This CDR3 spans 12 amino acids. The CDR3 protein is CASRPSGREQFF. Written as DNA, the CDR3 is TGTGCCAGCCGGCCTAGCGGGAGGGAGCAGTTCTTC.

The rearrangement joins TRBV18 to TRBJ1-5, with 11 bases lining up with TRBD1. The length of the CDR3 is 17 residues. With V trimmed by 2 bases and J by 5 bases, 8 bases remained unmatched. CDR1 and CDR2 from the germline V gene are KGHSH and LQKENI. The CDR3 loop reads CASSPSGTGGLYQPQHF. In nucleotides, the CDR3 is TGTGCCAGCTCACCATCGGGGACAGGGGGTCTCTATCAGCCCCAGCATTTT.

The chain recombines TRBV29-1 with TRBJ2-6; unclear D gene. Between the trimmed V and J ends, which lost 6 bases and 0 bases, there was a span of 6 bases. This CDR3 is 13 amino acids long. Per germline, CDR1 SQVTM and CDR2 ANQGSEA. The CDR3 coding sequence is TGCAGCGTCTACAGCTCTGGGGCCAACGTCCTGACTTTC. As protein: CSVYSSGANVLTF.

The chain couples TRBV6-5 to TRBJ1-5; no clear D gene. This CDR3 is built from 16 residues. Trimming pared 0 bases from V and 2 bases from J, leaving 11 bases between. Germline CDR1 reads MNHEY; CDR2 reads SVGAGI. DNA of the CDR3: TGTGCCAGCAGTTACTCGCGGGAAAGCGGCAATCAGCCCCAGCATTTT. The encoded protein is CASSYSRESGNQPQHF.